These 10 T cell receptor beta chains came from one sample sequenced in a study of blood T cells in healthy people across ages. The use of a sample-barcoded 5' primer and a J-beta primer mix characterized a second PCR of about 7 to 12 cycles. MiXCR, applied by TCRdb to the 5' RACE reads, yields one record per CDR3 protein. The profile shows about 1.1 million distinct CDR3 sequences, more than 30% of them singletons. The sample consisted of blood. These receptors were obtained from a man aged 18 to 29 in good health.

The V and J genes are TRBV21-1 and TRBJ2-7; the table calls TRBD1, which could not be checked here. TRBV21-1 constitutes a pseudogene. There are 19 residues in the CDR3. CDR3 sequence reads: CASSKKKQDSDTEHNEQYF. The CDR3 DNA follows: TGTGCCAGCAGCAAAAAAAAACAGGACAGTGACACGGAGCACAATGAGCAGTACTTC.

The chain joins TRBV20-1 to TRBJ2-1; 7 nucleotides match TRBD2. With the DNA end fitting TRBJ2-7 better, the J assignment may be wrong. The length of the CDR3 is 14 residues. Germline V CDR1 and CDR2: DFQATT, SNEGSKA (reference sequence). CDR3 bases: TGCAGTGCTCACGATAGCGGGCCCTACAATGAGCAGTACTTC. It specifies CSAHDSGPYNEQYF.

This clonotype appeared a few times. The chain is built from TRBV28 and TRBJ1-4; D not resolved. Trimming took 6 bases from V and 4 from J, leaving 15 bases between them. The germline CDR1 and CDR2 sequences are MDHEN and SYDVKM. CDR3 length: 15 residues. The DNA for the CDR3 is TGTGCCAGCAGCCCGGACGGACGTTTTAATGAAAAACTGTTTTTT. Translated, it gives CASSPDGRFNEKLFF.

This clonotype was recorded a few times. The J gene is TRBJ2-3, the V gene TRBV4-3, with 10 nucleotides matching TRBD1. Germline assignment: CDR1 LGHNA and CDR2 YSLEER. This CDR3 spans 20 amino acids. V gave up 1 base and J gave up 4 bases; unmatched junction bases: 17. In nucleotides, the CDR3 is TGCGCCAGCAGCCAAGGGGTCCCGTGGTCAGGGACAGGGGTCTCAGATACGCAGTATTTT. Translation: CASSQGVPWSGTGVSDTQYF.

This clonotype was picked up many times. This chain joins TRBV9 and TRBJ2-1; maybe TRBD1 (5 bases). The length of the CDR3 is 14 residues. V shed 6 bases and J shed 8 bases, with 18 bases lying between them. Looked up from germline, CDR1 is SGDLS and CDR2 is YYNGEE. CDR3 loop: CASTSLGAADEQFF. For the CDR3, the DNA is TGTGCCAGCACCTCTCTAGGGGCCGCCGATGAGCAGTTCTTC.

A few counts support this clonotype. This chain links TRBV5-1 with TRBJ2-3; 7 bases agree with TRBD2. The CDR3 covers 15 residues. The junction had 8 bases not matched to a gene; V was cut back by 7 bases and J by 0 bases. Germline V lookup: CDR1 SGHRS, CDR2 YFSETQ. CDR3 DNA sequence: TGCGCCAGCGGGAAAGGGCGGGGGAGCACAGATACGCAGTATTTT. Residues: CASGKGRGSTDTQYF.

This chain links TRBV27 with TRBJ2-2, with TRBD1 identical over 10 bases. The CDR3 length is 15 residues. Germline CDR1 and CDR2: MNHEY and SMNVEV (reference sequence). V shed 3 bases, J shed 7 bases, and the junction held 5 bases outside the gene matches. The CDR3 here is CASSFSGTGDGELFF. CDR3 bases: TGTGCCAGCAGTTTTTCCGGGACAGGGGACGGGGAGCTGTTTTTT.

The genes are TRBV7-2 and TRBJ2-1, with a tentative D call TRBD1 (5 bases). V lost 0 bases to trimming and J lost 0 bases, with 9 bases between them. Germline lookup yields CDR1 SGHTA and CDR2 FQGNSA. The CDR3 loop spans 16 amino acids. Written as DNA, the CDR3 is TGTGCCAGCAGCTTAGCTGCAGGGCTCTCCTACAATGAGCAGTTCTTC. Its protein is CASSLAAGLSYNEQFF.

This sequence joins TRBV3-1 and TRBJ1-6; 9 nucleotides match TRBD1. This CDR3 has 17 residues. Germline V lookup: CDR1 LGHDT, CDR2 YNNKEL (reference sequence). Trimming took 8 bases from V and 1 from J; bases not matched to a gene: 9. As DNA, the CDR3 is TGTGCCAGCCACCATAAGACAGGGGGATCCTATAATTCACCCCTCCACTTT. Amino acid sequence: CASHHKTGGSYNSPLHF.

This clonotype appeared a few times. The chain couples TRBV6-2 or TRBV6-3 to TRBJ2-3; maybe TRBD2 (5 bases). V lost 2 bases to trimming and J lost 2 bases, with 8 bases between them. This CDR3 has 14 residues. The V gene's germline CDR1 is MNHEY and CDR2 SVGEGT. The CDR3 sequence is CASSYDYSTDTQYF. CDR3 DNA: TGTGCCAGCAGTTACGACTACTCCACAGATACGCAGTATTTT.